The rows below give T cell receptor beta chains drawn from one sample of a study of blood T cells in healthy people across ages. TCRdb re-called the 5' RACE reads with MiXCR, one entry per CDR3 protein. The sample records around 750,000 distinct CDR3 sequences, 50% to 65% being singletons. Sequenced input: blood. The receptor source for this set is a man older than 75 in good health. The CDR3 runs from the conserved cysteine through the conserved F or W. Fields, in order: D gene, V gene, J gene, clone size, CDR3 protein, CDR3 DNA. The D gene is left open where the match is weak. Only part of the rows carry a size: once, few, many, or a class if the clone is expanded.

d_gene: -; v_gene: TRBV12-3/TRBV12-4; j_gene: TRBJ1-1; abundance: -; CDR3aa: CASSFLGRFNTEAFF; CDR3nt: TGTGCCAGCAGTTTTTTGGGTAGATTTAACACTGAAGCTTTCTTT
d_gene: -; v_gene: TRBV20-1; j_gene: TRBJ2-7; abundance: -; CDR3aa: CSEGRHNEQYF; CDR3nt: TGCAGCGAAGGGAGGCACAATGAGCAGTACTTC
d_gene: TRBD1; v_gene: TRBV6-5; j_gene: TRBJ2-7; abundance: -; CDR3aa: CASRLGTGNTYEQYF; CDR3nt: TGTGCCAGCAGGTTGGGGACAGGCAACACCTACGAGCAGTACTTC
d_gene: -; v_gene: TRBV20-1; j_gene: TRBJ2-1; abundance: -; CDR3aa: CSAPKGGDNEQFF; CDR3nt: TGCAGTGCCCCCAAGGGGGGGGACAATGAGCAGTTCTTC
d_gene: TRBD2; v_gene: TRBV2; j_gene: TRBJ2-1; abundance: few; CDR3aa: CASSRETSGISSYNEQFF; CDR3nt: TGTGCCAGCAGCCGGGAGACTAGCGGTATAAGCTCCTACAATGAGCAGTTCTTC
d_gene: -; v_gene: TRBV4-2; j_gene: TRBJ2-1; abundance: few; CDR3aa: CASSRVGESEQFF; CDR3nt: TGTGCCAGCAGCCGCGTTGGGGAGAGTGAGCAGTTCTTC
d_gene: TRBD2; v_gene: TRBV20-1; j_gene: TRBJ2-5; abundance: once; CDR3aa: CSASGGTTLETQYF; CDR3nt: TGCAGTGCTAGTGGCGGGACTACGTTAGAGACCCAGTACTTC
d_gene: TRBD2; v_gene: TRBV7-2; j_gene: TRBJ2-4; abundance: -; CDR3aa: CASSREWGLAGGPAKNIQYF; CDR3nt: TGTGCCAGCAGCCGGGAATGGGGACTAGCGGGGGGTCCGGCCAAAAACATTCAGTACTTC
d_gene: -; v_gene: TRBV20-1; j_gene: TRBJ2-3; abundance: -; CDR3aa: CGARVASLNSVYF; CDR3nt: TGCGGTGCTAGAGTGGCTAGCCTAAACTCGGTGTATTTT
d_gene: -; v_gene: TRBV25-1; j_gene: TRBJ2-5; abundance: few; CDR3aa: CASSELGVQETQYF; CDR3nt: TGTGCCAGCAGTGAACTAGGCGTCCAAGAGACCCAGTACTTC
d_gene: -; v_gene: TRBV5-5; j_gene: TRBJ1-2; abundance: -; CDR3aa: CASSLLPTGIYGYTF; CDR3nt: TGTGCCAGCAGCCTGCTCCCGACAGGTATCTATGGCTACACCTTC
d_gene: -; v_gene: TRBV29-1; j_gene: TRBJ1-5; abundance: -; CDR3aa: CSAQGIENNQPQHF; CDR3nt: TGCAGCGCCCAGGGGATTGAGAACAATCAGCCCCAGCATTTT
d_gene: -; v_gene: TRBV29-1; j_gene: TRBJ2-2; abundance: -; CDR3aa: CSLLDTNTGELFF; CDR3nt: TGCAGTCTTTTGGACACCAACACCGGGGAGCTGTTTTTT
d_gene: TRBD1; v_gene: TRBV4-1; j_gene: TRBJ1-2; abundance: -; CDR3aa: CASSHPGQGAYGYTF; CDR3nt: TGCGCCAGCAGCCATCCGGGACAGGGGGCTTATGGCTACACCTTC
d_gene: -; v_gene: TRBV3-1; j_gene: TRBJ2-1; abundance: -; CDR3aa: CASSQDRGYRSSYNEQFF; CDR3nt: TGTGCCAGCAGCCAAGATAGGGGCTACCGGAGCTCCTACAATGAGCAGTTCTTC
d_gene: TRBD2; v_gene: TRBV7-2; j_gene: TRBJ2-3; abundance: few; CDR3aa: CASSLGLGGRGTDTQYF; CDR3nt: TGTGCCAGCAGCTTAGGGTTAGGCGGGAGGGGCACAGATACGCAGTATTTT
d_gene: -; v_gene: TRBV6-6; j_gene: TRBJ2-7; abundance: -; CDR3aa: CASSSGSRRAGTYEQYF; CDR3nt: TGTGCCAGCAGCTCGGGGTCCCGTCGGGCGGGAACCTACGAGCAGTACTTC
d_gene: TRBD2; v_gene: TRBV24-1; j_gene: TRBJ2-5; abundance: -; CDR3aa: CATSALAGVAGTQYF; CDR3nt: TGTGCCACCAGTGCACTAGCGGGGGTCGCCGGGACCCAGTACTTC
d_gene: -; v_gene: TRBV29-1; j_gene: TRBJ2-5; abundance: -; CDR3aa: CSVEGGGTPYNEQYF; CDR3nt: TGCAGCGTTGAGGGTGGGGGGACCCCCTACAATGAGCAGTACTTC
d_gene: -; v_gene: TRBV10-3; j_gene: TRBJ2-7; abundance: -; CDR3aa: CAITTTVHYSYNEQYF; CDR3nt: TGTGCCATCACCACGACAGTCCACTACTCCTACAATGAGCAGTACTTC
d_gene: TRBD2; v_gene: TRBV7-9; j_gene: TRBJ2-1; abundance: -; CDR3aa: CASSSLAGSEQFF; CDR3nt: TGTGCCAGCAGCTCGTTAGCGGGAAGTGAGCAGTTCTTC
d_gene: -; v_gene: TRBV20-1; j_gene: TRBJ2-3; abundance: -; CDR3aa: CPCRSDTQYF; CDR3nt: TGCCCGTGTAGGTCAGATACGCAGTATTTT
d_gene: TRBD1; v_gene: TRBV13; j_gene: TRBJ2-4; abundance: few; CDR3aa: CASSFNLQGTTKNIQYF; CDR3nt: TGTGCCAGCAGCTTTAACTTACAGGGGACCACCAAAAACATTCAGTACTTC
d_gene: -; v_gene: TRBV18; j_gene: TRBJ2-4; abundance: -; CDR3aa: CASSPTVARNIQYF; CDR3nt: TGTGCCAGCTCACCAACGGTGGCAAGGAACATTCAGTACTTC
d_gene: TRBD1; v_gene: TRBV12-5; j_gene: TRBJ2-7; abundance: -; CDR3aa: CASGLPDRAPGYEQYF; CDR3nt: TGTGCTAGTGGTTTGCCTGACAGGGCCCCGGGCTACGAGCAGTACTTC
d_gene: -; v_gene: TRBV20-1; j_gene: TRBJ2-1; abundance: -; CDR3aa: CSARDPSRGARSYNEQFF; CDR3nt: TGCAGTGCTAGAGATCCCAGTCGGGGGGCCCGGTCCTACAATGAGCAGTTCTTC
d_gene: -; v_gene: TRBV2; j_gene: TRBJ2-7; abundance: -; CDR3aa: CASSEDGPRGEQYF; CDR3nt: TGTGCCAGCAGTGAAGACGGGCCGCGGGGCGAGCAGTACTTC